The T cell receptor (beta chain) under discussion was sequenced for a study of OX40 agonist ivuxolimab in advanced cancers. Study background: Patients were treated with intravenous ivuxolimab, dosed at 0.01 to 10 mg/kg and infused every 2 weeks. Study results and caveats: The antigen specificity of the peripheral T cells (those that were expanded) was not determined.

Clones were read by immunoSEQ multiplex PCR, and TCRdb kept only the in-frame ones, dropping some. This repertoire shows roughly 50,000 clones, about 93% found once; its top ten account for around 6.7%. Autoimmune disease history or systemic immunosuppression disqualified patients. The CDR3 is 13 amino acids. Germline CDR1 PRHDT, CDR2 FYEKMQ (reference sequence). V was cut by 0 bases and J by 6 bases, with 8 bases left in between. With respect to this clone: Its antigen is as yet unknown.

This sample comprised CD4+ or CD8+ T cells sorted from blood, obtained in a trial of the OX40 agonist ivuxolimab. The receptor's source is an adult with an advanced solid tumor such as melanoma, head and neck, liver or kidney cancer. The chain links TRBV13 to TRBJ1-2; D is ambiguous. The CDR3 loop is CASSLGSRNGYTF. CDR3 sequence (DNA): TGTGCCAGCAGCTTAGGCTCTAGAAATGGCTACACCTTC.